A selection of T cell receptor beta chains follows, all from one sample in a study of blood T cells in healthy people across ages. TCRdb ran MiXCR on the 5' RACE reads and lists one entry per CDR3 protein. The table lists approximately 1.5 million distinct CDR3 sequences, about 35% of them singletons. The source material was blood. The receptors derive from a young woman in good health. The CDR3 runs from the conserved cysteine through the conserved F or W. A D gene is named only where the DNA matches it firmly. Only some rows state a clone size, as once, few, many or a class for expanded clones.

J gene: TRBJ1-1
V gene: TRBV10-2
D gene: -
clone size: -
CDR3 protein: CASREGGATEAFF
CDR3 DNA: TGCGCCAGCAGGGAGGGGGGCGCCACTGAAGCTTTCTTT

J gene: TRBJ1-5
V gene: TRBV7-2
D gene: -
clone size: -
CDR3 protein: CASSIDPGNQPQHF
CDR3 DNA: TGTGCCAGCAGCATTGACCCCGGCAATCAGCCCCAGCATTTT

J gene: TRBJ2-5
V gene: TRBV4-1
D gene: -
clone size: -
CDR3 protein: CASSEDVRGKTQYF
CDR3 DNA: TGCGCCAGCAGTGAAGATGTTAGGGGAAAGACCCAGTACTTC

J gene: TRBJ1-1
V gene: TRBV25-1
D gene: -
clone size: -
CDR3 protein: CASSKTGTKAFF
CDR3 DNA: TGTGCCAGCAGTAAAACCGGGACTAAAGCTTTCTTT

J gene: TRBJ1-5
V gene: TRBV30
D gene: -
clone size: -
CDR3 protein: CAWSDGNYNQPQHF
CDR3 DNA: TGTGCCTGGAGTGACGGGAATTACAATCAGCCCCAGCATTTT

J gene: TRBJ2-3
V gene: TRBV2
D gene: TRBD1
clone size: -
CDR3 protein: CASSRRADRGSRADTQYF
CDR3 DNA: TGTGCCAGCAGTAGACGGGCGGACAGGGGTTCTAGGGCAGATACGCAGTATTTT

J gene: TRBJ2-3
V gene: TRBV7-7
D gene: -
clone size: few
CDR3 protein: CASSLDTRDTQYF
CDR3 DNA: TGTGCCAGCAGCTTGGATACGAGGGATACGCAGTATTTT

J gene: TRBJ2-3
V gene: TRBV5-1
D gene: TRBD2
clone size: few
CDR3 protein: CASRQLAGITDTQYF
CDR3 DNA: TGCGCCAGCAGACAACTAGCGGGGATCACAGATACGCAGTATTTT

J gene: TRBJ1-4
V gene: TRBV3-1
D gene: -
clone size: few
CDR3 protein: CASSLQRQVGLFF
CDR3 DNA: TGTGCCAGCAGCCTCCAAAGACAAGTGGGACTGTTTTTT

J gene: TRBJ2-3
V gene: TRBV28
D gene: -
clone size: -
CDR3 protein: CASTLQGASTDTQYF
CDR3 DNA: TGTGCCAGTACCTTACAGGGAGCGAGCACAGATACGCAGTATTTT

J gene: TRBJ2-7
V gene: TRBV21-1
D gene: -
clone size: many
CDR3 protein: CASSKLSGRDEQYF
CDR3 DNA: TGTGCCAGCAGCAAACTAAGCGGGAGGGACGAGCAGTACTTC

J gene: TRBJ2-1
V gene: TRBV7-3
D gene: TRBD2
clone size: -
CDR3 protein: CASSLATRELAGVNNEQFF
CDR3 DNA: TGTGCCAGCAGCTTAGCGACTCGGGAACTAGCGGGGGTGAACAATGAGCAGTTCTTC

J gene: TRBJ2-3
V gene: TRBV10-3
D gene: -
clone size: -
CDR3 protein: CAIQASTSTDTQYF
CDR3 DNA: TGTGCCATCCAGGCCAGTACTAGCACAGATACGCAGTATTTT

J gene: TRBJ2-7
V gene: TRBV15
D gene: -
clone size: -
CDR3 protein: CATSRASTPLREQYF
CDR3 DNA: TGTGCCACCAGCAGAGCTTCCACCCCCTTACGCGAGCAGTACTTC

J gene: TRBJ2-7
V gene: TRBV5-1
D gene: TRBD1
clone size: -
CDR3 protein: CASGSRQGTYEQYF
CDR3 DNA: TGCGCCAGCGGCTCACGACAGGGTACCTACGAGCAGTACTTC

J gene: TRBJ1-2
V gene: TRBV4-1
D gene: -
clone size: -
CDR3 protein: CASSQDARDPNYGYTF
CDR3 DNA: TGCGCCAGCAGCCAAGACGCGCGGGACCCTAACTATGGCTACACCTTC

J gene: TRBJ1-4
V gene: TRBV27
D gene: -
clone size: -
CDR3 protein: CASRRVTNEKLFF
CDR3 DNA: TGTGCCAGCAGGCGGGTCACGAATGAAAAACTGTTTTTT

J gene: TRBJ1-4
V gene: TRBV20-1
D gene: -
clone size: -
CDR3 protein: CSAGTGTGTNEKLFF
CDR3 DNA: TGCAGTGCCGGGACGGGCACCGGGACTAATGAAAAACTGTTTTTT

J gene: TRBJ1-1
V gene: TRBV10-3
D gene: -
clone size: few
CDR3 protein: CAISDTNEAFF
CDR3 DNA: TGTGCCATCAGTGATACCAATGAAGCTTTCTTT

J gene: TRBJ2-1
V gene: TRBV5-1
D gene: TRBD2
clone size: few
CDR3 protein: CASSWGGTSGSPSYNEQFF
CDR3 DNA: TGCGCCAGCAGCTGGGGAGGGACTAGCGGGAGCCCATCCTACAATGAGCAGTTCTTC

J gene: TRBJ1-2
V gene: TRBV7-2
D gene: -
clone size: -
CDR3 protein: CASSLDAGGSGNYGYTF
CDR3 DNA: TGTGCCAGCAGCTTAGACGCTGGGGGATCCGGGAACTATGGCTACACCTTC

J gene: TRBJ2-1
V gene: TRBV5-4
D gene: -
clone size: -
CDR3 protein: CASSLVSSADEQFF
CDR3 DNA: TGTGCCAGCAGCTTGGTCTCGAGCGCCGATGAGCAGTTCTTC